What follows is one TCR beta chain and its context. The data were obtained in a study of cytomegalovirus exposure and HLA in healthy donors. Researchers ran the PCR with 60 Vbeta and 13 Jbeta primers. The table came from immunoSEQ multiplex PCR; TCRdb's copy has only in-frame clones and leaves some out. The sample table includes under 65,000 clones. While unrecorded immune exposures were likely, the donors were nominally healthy when sampled. Trimming pared 3 bases from V and 1 base from J, leaving 6 bases between. CDR3 size: 13 residues. Germline CDR1 MGHDK, CDR2 SYGVNS. Sequenced material: PBMCs. This clonotype was sampled from a woman aged 25 to 39 in good health and CMV-seropositive. The chain combines TRBV25-1 with TRBJ1-1, with D possibly TRBD1 on 5 matching bases. The DNA of the CDR3 is TGTGCCAGCAGTGATGGACAGAACACTGAAGCTTTCTTT. Residues: CASSDGQNTEAFF.